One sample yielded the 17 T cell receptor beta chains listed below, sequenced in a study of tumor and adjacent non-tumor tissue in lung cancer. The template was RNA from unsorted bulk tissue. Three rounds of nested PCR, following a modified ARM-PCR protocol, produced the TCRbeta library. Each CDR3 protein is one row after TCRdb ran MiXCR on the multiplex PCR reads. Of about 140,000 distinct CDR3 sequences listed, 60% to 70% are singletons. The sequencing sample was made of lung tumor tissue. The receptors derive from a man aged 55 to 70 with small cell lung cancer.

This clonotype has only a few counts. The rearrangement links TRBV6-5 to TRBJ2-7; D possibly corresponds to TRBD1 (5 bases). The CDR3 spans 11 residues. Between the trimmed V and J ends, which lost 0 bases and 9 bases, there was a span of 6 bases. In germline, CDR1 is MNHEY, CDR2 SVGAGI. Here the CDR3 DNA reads TGTGCCAGCAGTTACTCGGGGCGGCAGTACTTC. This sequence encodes CASSYSGRQYF.

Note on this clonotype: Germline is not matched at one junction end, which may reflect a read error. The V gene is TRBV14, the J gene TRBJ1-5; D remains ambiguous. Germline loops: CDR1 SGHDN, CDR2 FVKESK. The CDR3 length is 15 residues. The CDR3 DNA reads TGTGCCAGCAGCCAAGCCCAGGATAGCAGTCAGCCCCAGCATTTT. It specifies CASSQAQDSSQPQHF. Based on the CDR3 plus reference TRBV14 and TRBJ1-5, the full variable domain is EAGVTQFPSHSVIEKGQTVTLRCDPISGHDNLYWYRRVMGKEIKFLLHFVKESKQDESGMPNNRFLAERTGGTYSTLKVQPAELEDSGVYFCASSQAQDSSQPQHFGDGTRLSIL.

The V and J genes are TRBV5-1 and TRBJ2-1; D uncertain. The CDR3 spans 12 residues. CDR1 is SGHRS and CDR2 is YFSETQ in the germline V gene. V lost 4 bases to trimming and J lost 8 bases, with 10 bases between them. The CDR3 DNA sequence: TGCGCCAGCAGCCCCGTCCGGGATGAGCAGTTCTTC. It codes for CASSPVRDEQFF. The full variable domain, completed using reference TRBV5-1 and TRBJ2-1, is KAGVTQTPRYLIKTRGQQVTLSCSPISGHRSVSWYQQTPGQGLQFLFEYFSETQRNKGNFPGRFSGRQFSNSRSEMNVSTLELGDSALYLCASSPVRDEQFFGPGTRLTVL.

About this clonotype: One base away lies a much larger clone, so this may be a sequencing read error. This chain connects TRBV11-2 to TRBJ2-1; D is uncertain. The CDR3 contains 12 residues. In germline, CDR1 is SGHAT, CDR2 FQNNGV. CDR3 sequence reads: CASSFDPSEQLF. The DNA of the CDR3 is TGTGCCAGCAGCTTCGACCCAAGTGAGCAGCTCTTC.

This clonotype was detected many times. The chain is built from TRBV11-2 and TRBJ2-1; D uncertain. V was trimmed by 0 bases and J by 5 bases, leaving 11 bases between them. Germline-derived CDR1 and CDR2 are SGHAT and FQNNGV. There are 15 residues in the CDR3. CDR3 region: CASSLEVGFNNEQFF. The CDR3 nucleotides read TGTGCCAGCAGCTTAGAGGTGGGGTTTAACAATGAGCAGTTCTTC.

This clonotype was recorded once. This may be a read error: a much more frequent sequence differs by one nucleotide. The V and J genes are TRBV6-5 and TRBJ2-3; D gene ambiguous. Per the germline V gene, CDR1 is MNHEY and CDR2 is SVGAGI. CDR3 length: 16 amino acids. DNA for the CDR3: TGTGCCAGCAGTTACCTGCCACCCTTGAGCACATATACGCAGTATTTT. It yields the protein CASSYLPPLSTYTQYF.

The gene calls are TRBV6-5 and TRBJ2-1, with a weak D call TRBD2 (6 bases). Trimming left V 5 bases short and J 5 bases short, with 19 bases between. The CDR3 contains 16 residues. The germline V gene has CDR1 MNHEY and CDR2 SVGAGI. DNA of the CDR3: TGTGCCAGCAGTCACGCGGGGATAGAAGACAACAATGAGCAGTTCTTC. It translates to CASSHAGIEDNNEQFF.

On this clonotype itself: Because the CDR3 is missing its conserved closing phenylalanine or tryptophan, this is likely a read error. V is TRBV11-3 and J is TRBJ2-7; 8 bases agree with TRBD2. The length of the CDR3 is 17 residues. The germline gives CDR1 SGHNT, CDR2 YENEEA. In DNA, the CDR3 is TGTGCCAGCTGCTTTAGCGGGGACAACCCCACTGTCTACGAGCAGTACATC. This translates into CASCFSGDNPTVYEQYI.

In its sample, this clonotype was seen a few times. The CDR3 spells CASSLRENQPQHF. The CDR3 region has the DNA TGTGCCAGCAGTTTACGGGAGAATCAGCCCCAGCATTTT. V gene TRBV28 combines with J gene TRBJ1-5; D not resolved. The V gene's germline CDR1 is MDHEN and CDR2 SYDVKM. This CDR3 is built from 13 residues. With 2 bases removed from V and 4 bases from J, the gap between germline ends came to 6 bases.

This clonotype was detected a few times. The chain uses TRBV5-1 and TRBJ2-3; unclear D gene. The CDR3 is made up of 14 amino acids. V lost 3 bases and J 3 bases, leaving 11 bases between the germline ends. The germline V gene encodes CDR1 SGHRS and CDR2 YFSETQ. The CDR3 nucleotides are TGCGCCAGCAGCTCAGAACCTTGGACAGATACGCAGTATTTT. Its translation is CASSSEPWTDTQYF.

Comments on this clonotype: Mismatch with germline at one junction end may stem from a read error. The CDR3 protein is CSVGGDSYAYTF. CDR3 sequence (DNA): TGCAGTGTCGGTGGGGACAGCTATGCCTACACCTTC. V and J are TRBV29-1 and TRBJ1-2, with 7 bases identical to TRBD1. The CDR3 contains 12 residues. Germline V gene lookup returns CDR1 SQVTM and CDR2 ANQGSEA.

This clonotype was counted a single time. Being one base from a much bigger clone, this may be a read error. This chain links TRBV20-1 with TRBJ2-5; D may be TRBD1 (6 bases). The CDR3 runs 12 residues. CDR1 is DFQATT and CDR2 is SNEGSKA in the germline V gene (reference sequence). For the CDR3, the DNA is TGCAATGCCATCCAGGGGTACGAGACCCAGTACTTC. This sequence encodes CNAIQGYETQYF.

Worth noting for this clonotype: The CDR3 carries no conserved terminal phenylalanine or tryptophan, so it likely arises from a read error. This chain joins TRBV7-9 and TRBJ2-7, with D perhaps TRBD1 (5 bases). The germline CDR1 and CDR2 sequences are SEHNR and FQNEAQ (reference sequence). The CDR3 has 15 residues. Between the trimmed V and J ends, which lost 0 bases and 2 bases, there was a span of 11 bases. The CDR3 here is CASSLAEAGTYEQYI. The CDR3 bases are TGTGCCAGCAGCTTAGCGGAAGCAGGGACCTACGAGCAGTACATC.

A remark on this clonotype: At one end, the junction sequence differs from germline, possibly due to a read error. Here the CDR3 reads CAISEPGSEQYF. CDR3 sequence (DNA): TGTGCCATCAGTGAGCCCGGGAGCGAGCAGTACTTC. The genes are TRBV24-1 and TRBJ2-7; weak D call: TRBD2 (6 bases). Per germline, CDR1 KGHDR and CDR2 SFDVKD. The CDR3 sequence is 12 residues long.

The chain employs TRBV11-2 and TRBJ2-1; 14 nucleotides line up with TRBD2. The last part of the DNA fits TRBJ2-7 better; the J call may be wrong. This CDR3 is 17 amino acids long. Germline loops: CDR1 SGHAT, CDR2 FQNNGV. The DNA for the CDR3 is TGTGCCAGCAACACGGGACTAGCGGGAGAAGGTCGGCGCGAACAGTACTTC. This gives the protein CASNTGLAGEGRREQYF.

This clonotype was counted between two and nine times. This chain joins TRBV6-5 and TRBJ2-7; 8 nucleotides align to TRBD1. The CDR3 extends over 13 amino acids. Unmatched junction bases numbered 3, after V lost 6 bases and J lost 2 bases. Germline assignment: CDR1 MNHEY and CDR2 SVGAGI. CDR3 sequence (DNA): TGTGCCAGCAGGAAGGGACAGGCCTACGAGCAGTACTTC. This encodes CASRKGQAYEQYF.

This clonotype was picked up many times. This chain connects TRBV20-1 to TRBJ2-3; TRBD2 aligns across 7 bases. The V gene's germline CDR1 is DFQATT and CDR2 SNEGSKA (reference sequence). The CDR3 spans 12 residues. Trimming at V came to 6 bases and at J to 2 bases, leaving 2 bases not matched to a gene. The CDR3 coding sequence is TGCAGTGCCCTAGCGGACACAGATACGCAGTATTTT. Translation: CSALADTDTQYF.